This entry lists 3 T cell receptor beta chains sequenced from one sample in a study of tumor-infiltrating lymphocytes in localized non-small cell lung cancer. This table comes from immunoSEQ multiplex PCR, and its TCRdb copy is limited to in-frame clones, with some not included. The table shows over 15,000 clones, with around three quarters occurring only once. Material for sequencing was lung tumor tissue. These TCRs come from a human donor with non-small cell lung cancer.

The chain carries TRBV6-1 and TRBJ1-5, with 9 bases matching TRBD1. This CDR3 comprises 13 residues. V shed 3 bases and J 7 bases; nucleotides not matched to a gene: 1. Germline CDR1 MNHNS, CDR2 SASEGT. The CDR3 DNA reads as TGTGCCAGCAGTGAGGGGACAGGGCAGCCCCAGCATTTT. The encoded protein is CASSEGTGQPQHF.

The V gene is TRBV2, the J gene TRBJ2-2; tentatively, D is TRBD1 (7 bases). This CDR3 has 15 residues. The V gene's germline CDR1 is SNHLY and CDR2 FYNNEI. The CDR3 reads CGQQGGDRTTGELFF. The CDR3 DNA reads as TGTGGCCAGCAGGGGGGAGACAGGACCACCGGGGAGCTGTTTTTT.

The chain carries TRBV28 and TRBJ1-4; possibly TRBD1 for D (5 bases). The CDR3 length is 13 residues. Germline values: CDR1 MDHEN, CDR2 SYDVKM. V was cut by 8 bases and J by 8 bases, with 15 bases left in between. The CDR3 protein is CASLRGWGEKLFF. As DNA, the CDR3 is TGTGCCAGCCTACGTGGCTGGGGGGAAAAACTGTTTTTT.